Here is one T cell receptor beta chain with its context. These data belong to a study of T cell clones after liver transplantation. Study summary: Samples came from ITN030ST, which attempted immunosuppression withdrawal within 2 years of liver transplantation. Draws occurred before transplant, before withdrawal, and after complete or failed withdrawal.

Profiled with immunoSEQ multiplex PCR; TCRdb holds only in-frame clones, not every one. The table has tens of thousands of clones, about 64% seen once; the top ten hold over 14%. V lost 6 bases and J 0 bases, leaving 9 bases between the germline ends. CDR3 length: 14 amino acids. CDR1 SNHLY and CDR2 FYNNEI come from the germline V gene. The chain couples TRBV2 to TRBJ2-4; maybe TRBD1 (6 bases). This sequence was found in a human donor who received a liver transplant. Here the sequenced sample was CD4+ T cells from blood, taken before liver transplant. The CDR3 region has the DNA TGTGCCAGCAGGGACAGTTCAGCCAAAAACATTCAGTACTTC. It is translated as CASRDSSAKNIQYF.